The 29 T cell receptor beta chains below come from one sample, sequenced in a study of radiation and T cells in renal cell carcinoma (dated by TCRdb to 2018 to 2020). The time point label for this specimen denotes: blood 4 weeks post-SBRT, at nephrectomy. The sample's treatment or condition label is to be understood as: 15 Gy SBRT to primary tumor, nephrectomy 4 weeks later. Receptor amplification or capture employed the immunoSEQ multiplex PCR assay. Here the immuneACCESS table is served through TCRdb, limited to in-frame sequences with V and J called. Missing clones are a known gap in these copies; in checked studies unresolved V genes cover under half, and the rest lacks a known reason. Across this sample there are about 86,000 clones, with 70% to 90% seen only once. The top ten constitute under 10% of the sample. The input for sequencing was blood, taken from a patient whose treatment included radiotherapy and nephrectomy. These receptors were taken from a man in his fifties with renal cell carcinoma.

V usage is TRBV9 and J usage is TRBJ2-2, with D unresolved. V was shortened by 1 base and J by 10 bases, with 2 bases between the two germline ends. Germline V gene sequence: CDR1 SGDLS, CDR2 YYNGEE. The CDR3 consists of 10 residues. CDR3 nucleotides: TGTGCCAGCAGCGTAAAGGAGCTGTTTTTT. Its protein product is CASSVKELFF.

The gene calls are TRBV5-1 and TRBJ1-5, with 7 bases that match TRBD1. The CDR3 loop spans 14 amino acids. The germline V gene has CDR1 SGHRS and CDR2 YFSETQ. V lost 2 bases and J lost 2; bases outside the gene matches: 1. CDR3: CASSFTGGNQPQHF. The CDR3 coding sequence is TGCGCCAGCAGCTTTACAGGGGGCAATCAGCCCCAGCATTTT.

The V gene is TRBV7-9, the J gene TRBJ2-1, with a possible D match to TRBD1 (6 bases). CDR1 is SEHNR and CDR2 is FQNEAQ in the germline V gene (reference sequence). V gave up 7 bases and J gave up 8 bases, with 18 bases separating them. The CDR3 is 14 amino acids. This CDR3 is CASTWGTQGDEQFF. The CDR3 DNA follows: TGTGCCAGCACCTGGGGGACACAGGGCGATGAGCAGTTCTTC.

The rearrangement joins TRBV2 to TRBJ1-5; the match to TRBD1 covers 10 bases. In germline, CDR1 is SNHLY, CDR2 FYNNEI. The CDR3 runs to 15 residues. Trimming at V came to 4 bases and at J to 7 bases, leaving 7 bases not matched to a gene. The CDR3 region is CASSGTGGSGQPQHF. The CDR3 DNA sequence: TGTGCCAGCAGTGGGACAGGGGGGAGCGGGCAGCCCCAGCATTTT. The whole variable domain, remainder taken from reference TRBV2 and TRBJ1-5, is EPEVTQTPSHQVTQMGQEVILRCVPISNHLYFYWYRQILGQKVEFLVSFYNNEISEKSEIFDDQFSVERPDGSNFTLKIRSTKLEDSAMYFCASSGTGGSGQPQHFGDGTRLSIL.

V usage is TRBV7-4 and J usage is TRBJ1-4; 7 nucleotides match TRBD1. V shed 0 bases and J 5 bases; nucleotides not matched to a gene: 12. Germline CDR1 reads SGHVT; CDR2 reads SQSDAQ. The CDR3 is made up of 18 amino acids. In DNA form, the CDR3 reads TGTGCCAGCAGCTTAGCAGGTCGGAGTCAGGGGGAAAATGAAAAACTGTTTTTT. Translated: CASSLAGRSQGENEKLFF.

The V call is TRBV6-4, the J call TRBJ2-2; 8 nucleotides match TRBD2. The CDR3 has 15 residues. Germline V CDR1 and CDR2: MRHNA, SNTAGT. J was trimmed by 2 bases and V by 5 bases; bases with no gene match: 4. CDR3 DNA sequence: TGTGCCAGCAGTCCTCGGGGGGGCAACACCGGGGAGCTGTTTTTT. Protein: CASSPRGGNTGELFF.

The V and J genes are TRBV18 and TRBJ1-4; D may be TRBD1 (5 bases). V lost 0 bases to trimming and J lost 7 bases, with 9 bases between them. This CDR3 contains 14 residues. CDR1 and CDR2 from the germline V gene are KGHSH and LQKENI. Written as DNA, the CDR3 is TGTGCCAGCTCACCACCGACAGAACGTGAAAAACTGTTTTTT. This sequence encodes CASSPPTEREKLFF. The whole variable domain, remainder taken from reference TRBV18 and TRBJ1-4, is NAGVMQNPRHLVRRRGQEARLRCSPMKGHSHVYWYRQLPEEGLKFMVYLQKENIIDESGMPKERFSAEFPKEGPSILRIQQVVRGDSAAYFCASSPPTEREKLFFGSGTQLSVL.

The chain has TRBV11-2 and TRBJ1-1; D uncertain. The V and J ends lost 3 bases and 7 bases respectively, with 9 bases between them. The CDR3 is 12 residues long. The V gene's germline CDR1 is SGHAT and CDR2 FQNNGV. The CDR3 DNA reads TGTGCCAGCAGCTTTCCGGGCTTTGAAGCTTTCTTT. Encoded protein: CASSFPGFEAFF.

The chain carries TRBV28 and TRBJ1-2; 8 nucleotides match TRBD1. The CDR3 runs to 13 residues. Germline V gene data show CDR1 as MDHEN and CDR2 as SYDVKM. V shed 5 bases, J shed 7 bases, and the junction held 6 bases outside the gene matches. CDR3 sequence (DNA): TGTGCCAGCAGTCCATCGACAGGGGCTGGCTACACCTTC. It encodes CASSPSTGAGYTF.

The chain joins TRBV9 to TRBJ1-1; D gene ambiguous. Germline CDR1 and CDR2: SGDLS and YYNGEE. The CDR3 is 15 residues long. Trimming pared 2 bases from V and 5 bases from J, leaving 16 bases between. The CDR3: CASSVRPSGATEAFF. DNA for the CDR3: TGTGCCAGCAGCGTTCGTCCCAGCGGAGCGACTGAAGCTTTCTTT.

This rearrangement joins TRBV29-1 to TRBJ2-4; TRBD2 is a possible D gene (5 bases). Trimming stripped 7 bases from V and 2 bases from J, with 9 bases between. CDR1 SQVTM and CDR2 ANQGSEA come from the germline V gene. This CDR3 is 12 amino acids long. Here the CDR3 DNA reads TGCAGCGCCGGCGGGTCCAAAAACATTCAGTACTTC. Its translation: CSAGGSKNIQYF. Filled out from reference TRBV29-1 and TRBJ2-4, the complete variable domain reads SAVISQKPSRDICQRGTSLTIQCQVDSQVTMMFWYRQQPGQSLTLIATANQGSEATYESGFVIDKFPISRPNLTFSTLTVSNMSPEDSSIYLCSAGGSKNIQYFGAGTRLSVL.

The rearrangement links TRBV9 to TRBJ1-2, with a possible D match to TRBD1 (5 bases). This CDR3 region has 13 residues. V lost 4 bases and J 4 bases, leaving 11 bases between the germline ends. CDR1 and CDR2 from the germline V gene are SGDLS and YYNGEE. The CDR3 region has the DNA TGTGCCAGCAGCCGACCTGACAGCTATGGCTACACCTTC. Its translation is CASSRPDSYGYTF. Supplemented by reference TRBV9 and TRBJ1-2, the full variable domain reads DSGVTQTPKHLITATGQRVTLRCSPRSGDLSVYWYQQSLDQGLQFLIQYYNGEERAKGNILERFSAQQFPDLHSELNLSSLELGDSALYFCASSRPDSYGYTFGSGTRLTVV.

This sequence joins TRBV6-5 and TRBJ2-1; 10 positions match TRBD2. Germline V gene sequence: CDR1 MNHEY, CDR2 SVGAGI. V gave up 3 bases and J gave up 8 bases; unmatched junction bases: 7. This CDR3 is 15 amino acids long. The CDR3: CASSYIASGSHEQFF. CDR3 bases: TGTGCCAGCAGTTATATTGCTAGCGGGAGCCATGAGCAGTTCTTC.

The V and J genes are TRBV6-1 and TRBJ2-7, with TRBD2 identical over 9 bases. Per the germline V gene, CDR1 is MNHNS and CDR2 is SASEGT. This CDR3 has 15 amino acids. The V segment lost 6 bases and the J segment 3 bases; nucleotides outside the gene matches: 9. CDR3 residues: CASRSRTSDIYEQYF. For the CDR3, the DNA is TGTGCCAGCAGGAGCAGGACTAGCGATATCTACGAGCAGTACTTC.

This chain connects TRBV7-2 to TRBJ2-1; 9 positions agree with TRBD2. The V gene end was trimmed by 2 bases and the J gene end by 6 bases; junction bases not matched to a gene: 2. This CDR3 has 14 residues. Per germline, CDR1 SGHTA and CDR2 FQGNSA. Here the CDR3 reads CASSLMRGGNEQFF. Here the CDR3 DNA reads TGTGCCAGCAGCTTAATGCGGGGGGGCAATGAGCAGTTCTTC.

The chain employs TRBV14 and TRBJ2-1, with 12 positions matching TRBD2. The J segment lost 6 bases and the V segment lost 2 bases, leaving 2 bases of the junction unmatched. The CDR3 spans 15 residues. Per germline, CDR1 SGHDN and CDR2 FVKESK. In DNA, the CDR3 is TGTGCCAGCAGCCAACTAGCGGGGGGGACCAATGAGCAGTTCTTC. This encodes CASSQLAGGTNEQFF. The full variable domain, completed using reference TRBV14 and TRBJ2-1, is EAGVTQFPSHSVIEKGQTVTLRCDPISGHDNLYWYRRVMGKEIKFLLHFVKESKQDESGMPNNRFLAERTGGTYSTLKVQPAELEDSGVYFCASSQLAGGTNEQFFGPGTRLTVL.

The chain joins TRBV6-5 to TRBJ2-3; 12 bases are shared with TRBD2. Germline CDR1 reads MNHEY; CDR2 reads SVGAGI. This CDR3 spans 16 amino acids. J lost 6 bases, V lost 4 bases, and 8 bases had no gene match. The CDR3 coding sequence is TGTGCCAGCAGTTGGACTAGCGGGGCCTCCGGGGATACGCAGTATTTT. It encodes CASSWTSGASGDTQYF.

The chain couples TRBV27 to TRBJ2-7, with 9 bases that match TRBD2. Trimming took 6 bases from V and 5 from J; bases not matched to a gene: 8. The CDR3 is 14 residues long. Germline values: CDR1 MNHEY, CDR2 SMNVEV (reference sequence). The DNA for the CDR3 is TGTGCCAGCAGATTGCTAGCGGGAAAAAACGAGCAGTACTTC. It yields the protein CASRLLAGKNEQYF.

The chain recombines TRBV9 with TRBJ2-3; tentative D call: TRBD2 (5 bases). Germline V gives CDR1 SGDLS, CDR2 YYNGEE. The V end lost 0 bases, the J end lost 0 bases, and 8 bases lay between the germline ends. The CDR3 sequence is 15 residues long. CDR3 bases: TGTGCCAGCAGCGTAGATCAGCGGAGCACAGATACGCAGTATTTT. It codes for CASSVDQRSTDTQYF.

The CDR3 protein is CASSVAAGGTGELFF. Written as DNA, the CDR3 is TGTGCCAGCAGCGTAGCGGCAGGGGGCACCGGGGAGCTGTTTTTT. This rearrangement joins TRBV9 to TRBJ2-2; TRBD1 matches 7 bases. CDR1 is SGDLS, CDR2 YYNGEE, per germline. This CDR3 comprises 15 residues. Trimming took 0 bases from V and 4 from J; bases not matched to a gene: 3.

The V and J genes are TRBV5-4 and TRBJ2-7, with D tentatively TRBD2 (6 bases). CDR1 is SGHNT and CDR2 is YYREEE in the germline V gene (reference sequence). The CDR3 runs to 14 residues. V lost 0 bases and J lost 6, with 13 bases in between. This CDR3 reads CASSLAGGFGEQYF. CDR3 DNA: TGTGCCAGCAGCTTGGCAGGAGGGTTCGGCGAGCAGTACTTC.

The J gene is TRBJ2-5, the V gene TRBV5-1, with D tentatively TRBD1 or TRBD2 (6 bases each). The V and J ends lost 0 bases and 2 bases respectively, with 20 bases between them. Germline V gene data show CDR1 as SGHRS and CDR2 as YFSETQ. The CDR3 sequence is 18 residues long. This chain's CDR3 is CASSLAAVPGGGQETQYF. The CDR3 region has the DNA TGCGCCAGCAGCTTGGCCGCTGTCCCCGGGGGCGGACAAGAGACCCAGTACTTC.

This clone has a single count. This rearrangement joins TRBV7-2 to TRBJ2-1; possible D gene TRBD2, 5 bases. Germline CDR1 is SGHTA and CDR2 is FQGNSA. This CDR3 has 15 amino acids. V was pared by 3 bases and J by 3 bases, with 12 bases between. DNA for the CDR3: TGTGCCAGCAGCTTGGAATCGGGGATCTACAATGAGCAGTTCTTC. Translating gives CASSLESGIYNEQFF.

This chain connects TRBV11-3 to TRBJ2-5; 7 bases agree with TRBD2. CDR3 length: 14 residues. V lost 5 bases to trimming and J lost 6 bases; unmatched junction nucleotides: 9. CDR1 SGHNT and CDR2 YENEEA come from the germline V gene. The CDR3 sequence is CASSRGRETKTQYF. The DNA of the CDR3 is TGTGCCAGCAGCAGAGGGAGGGAGACAAAGACCCAGTACTTC.

The table lists this clone with a few counts. The CDR3 DNA reads TGTGCCAGCAGTCCAGACCGGAGCTCCTACAATGAGCAGTTCTTC. This encodes CASSPDRSSYNEQFF. The chain links TRBV7-8 to TRBJ2-1; D gene unclear. The V and J ends lost 6 bases and 0 bases respectively, with 12 bases between them. This CDR3 has 15 amino acids. The germline V gene encodes CDR1 SGHVS and CDR2 FQNEAQ.

The V and J genes are TRBV5-1 and TRBJ1-2; TRBD1 is a possible D gene (6 bases). Germline V gene lookup returns CDR1 SGHRS and CDR2 YFSETQ. CDR3 length equals 13 residues. The germline V and J ends were trimmed by 4 bases and 1 base, with 8 bases remaining between them. The CDR3 region has the DNA TGCGCCAGCAGCATACAGGGTAACTATGGCTACACCTTC. This gives the protein CASSIQGNYGYTF.

DNA for the CDR3: TGTGCCAGCAGCACCGACAGGGGATATAGAAACACCATATATTTT. This gives the protein CASSTDRGYRNTIYF. V usage is TRBV5-5 and J usage is TRBJ1-3; 8 nucleotides agree with TRBD1. Germline assignment: CDR1 SGHKS and CDR2 YYEKEE (reference sequence). The CDR3 is 15 amino acids. Trimming cost V 4 bases and J 5 bases; bases outside gene matches: 8. The full variable domain, completed using reference TRBV5-5 and TRBJ1-3, is DAGVTQSPTHLIKTRGQQVTLRCSPISGHKSVSWYQQVLGQGPQFIFQYYEKEERGRGNFPDRFSARQFPNYSSELNVNALLLGDSALYLCASSTDRGYRNTIYFGEGSWLTVV.

The V gene is TRBV18, the J gene TRBJ2-2, with 8 bases identical to TRBD2. Germline loops: CDR1 KGHSH, CDR2 LQKENI. The CDR3 contains 15 residues. J gave up 3 bases and V 4 bases, and 4 bases lay outside the gene matches. CDR3: CASSLAGSYTGELFF. In DNA, the CDR3 is TGTGCCAGCTCACTAGCGGGGTCATACACCGGGGAGCTGTTTTTT.

The rearrangement uses TRBV5-1 and TRBJ2-2; unclear D gene. Germline CDR1 and CDR2: SGHRS and YFSETQ. CDR3 length: 11 residues. Trimming removed 6 bases at V and 3 bases at J, with 3 bases between. The CDR3 reads CASTHTGELFF. In DNA form, the CDR3 reads TGCGCCAGCACGCACACCGGGGAGCTGTTTTTT.